The rows below give T cell receptor beta chains drawn from one sample of a study of graft-versus-host responses after intestinal transplantation. The assay was immunoSEQ multiplex PCR, and TCRdb's table has in-frame clones only and misses some. The profile covers approximately 7,100 clones, with 89% appearing a single time and roughly 5% taken by the ten largest. The sample in question was PBMCs, obtained just under 85 days after transplant. These receptors were obtained from a human patient who received an intestinal transplant, so some T cells may come from the graft donor. Each CDR3 is given with its conserved first and last residue. Fields, in order: V gene, D gene, clone size, J gene, CDR3 DNA, CDR3 protein. A D gene is named only where the DNA matches it firmly. Size tells how often a clone was seen (once, few, many) or the class of an expanded clone, and some rows leave it out.

V gene: TRBV5-5
D gene: TRBD1
clone size: .
J gene: TRBJ1-1
CDR3 DNA: TGTGCCAGCAGCGTAGCAGGGGGAGAGAACACTGAAGCTTTCTTT
CDR3 protein: CASSVAGGENTEAFF

V gene: TRBV2
D gene: TRBD1
clone size: .
J gene: TRBJ2-7
CDR3 DNA: TGTGCCAGCAGTGACGGGACAGCTACCTTCTACGAGCAGTACTTC
CDR3 protein: CASSDGTATFYEQYF

V gene: TRBV9
D gene: .
clone size: .
J gene: TRBJ2-1
CDR3 DNA: TGTGCCAGCAGCGTAGATGGGTCGTCCCACAATGAGCAGTTCTTC
CDR3 protein: CASSVDGSSHNEQFF

V gene: TRBV11-3
D gene: TRBD1
clone size: .
J gene: TRBJ2-1
CDR3 DNA: TGTGCCAGCAGCCCTGGACAGGGGTCATACAATGAGCAGTTCTTC
CDR3 protein: CASSPGQGSYNEQFF

V gene: TRBV7-2
D gene: .
clone size: .
J gene: TRBJ1-1
CDR3 DNA: TGTGCCAGCAGTAGACGAATAGGGTGGACCACTGAAGCTTTCTTT
CDR3 protein: CASSRRIGWTTEAFF

V gene: TRBV7-9
D gene: TRBD1
clone size: .
J gene: TRBJ2-6
CDR3 DNA: TGTGCCAGCAGACGAACCCTCCGGGACAGGGACTCTGGGGCCAACGTCCTGACTTTC
CDR3 protein: CASRRTLRDRDSGANVLTF

V gene: TRBV5-6
D gene: TRBD1
clone size: .
J gene: TRBJ2-6
CDR3 DNA: TGTGCCAGCAGCTTGCCGGGCCGGACAGGGAGCTCTGGGGCCAACGTCCTGACTTTC
CDR3 protein: CASSLPGRTGSSGANVLTF

V gene: TRBV2
D gene: TRBD2
clone size: .
J gene: TRBJ2-1
CDR3 DNA: TGTGCCAGCAGTCCAGGACTAGGCTCCCACAATGAGCAGTTCTTC
CDR3 protein: CASSPGLGSHNEQFF

V gene: TRBV28
D gene: .
clone size: .
J gene: TRBJ2-7
CDR3 DNA: TGTGCCGGATCCCAGGGATACAACGAGCAGTACTTC
CDR3 protein: CAGSQGYNEQYF

V gene: TRBV7-3
D gene: TRBD2
clone size: .
J gene: TRBJ2-3
CDR3 DNA: TGTGCCAGCAGCTTAGCGGGGGTTAGCACAGATACGCAGTATTTT
CDR3 protein: CASSLAGVSTDTQYF

V gene: TRBV10-1
D gene: .
clone size: .
J gene: TRBJ2-3
CDR3 DNA: TGCGCCAGCGCAGGGGGCACAGATACGCAGTATTTT
CDR3 protein: CASAGGTDTQYF

V gene: TRBV7-9
D gene: TRBD1
clone size: .
J gene: TRBJ1-3
CDR3 DNA: TGTGCCAGCAGCTTTACTACCAATTTGGACAGGGGACCCGGAAACACCATATATTTT
CDR3 protein: CASSFTTNLDRGPGNTIYF

V gene: TRBV28
D gene: .
clone size: .
J gene: TRBJ2-7
CDR3 DNA: TGTGCCAGCAGTTTGATACCTTACGAGCAGTACTTC
CDR3 protein: CASSLIPYEQYF

V gene: TRBV4-1
D gene: .
clone size: .
J gene: TRBJ1-1
CDR3 DNA: TGCGCCAGCAGCCAAGCCCAACTGGGCAGGGGAAACACTGAAGCTTTCTTT
CDR3 protein: CASSQAQLGRGNTEAFF

V gene: TRBV18
D gene: .
clone size: .
J gene: TRBJ2-5
CDR3 DNA: TGTGCCAGCTCACCAAGGGACGGGTCCCAAGAGACCCAGTACTTC
CDR3 protein: CASSPRDGSQETQYF

V gene: TRBV5-1
D gene: TRBD1
clone size: .
J gene: TRBJ2-1
CDR3 DNA: TGCGCCAGCAGCTTGGGTCAGGGGGCAAGGAATGAGCAGTTCTTC
CDR3 protein: CASSLGQGARNEQFF

V gene: TRBV18
D gene: .
clone size: .
J gene: TRBJ2-3
CDR3 DNA: TGTGCCAGCTCACCATTGGCCCAGGGCGGGCCCACAGATACGCAGTATTTT
CDR3 protein: CASSPLAQGGPTDTQYF

V gene: TRBV29-1
D gene: TRBD1
clone size: .
J gene: TRBJ2-3
CDR3 DNA: TGCAGCGGGGGACAGGGTCCAGATACGCAGTATTTT
CDR3 protein: CSGGQGPDTQYF

V gene: TRBV6-8
D gene: .
clone size: .
J gene: TRBJ1-5
CDR3 DNA: TGTGCCAGCAGTTACCCAGGTATAAGTTGGACTCTCCCTGGGGATCAGCCCCAGCATTTT
CDR3 protein: CASSYPGISWTLPGDQPQHF

V gene: TRBV9
D gene: .
clone size: once
J gene: TRBJ1-1
CDR3 DNA: TGTGCCAGCAGCGTAGGCAGGGGTGGCACTGAAGCTTTCTTT
CDR3 protein: CASSVGRGGTEAFF

V gene: TRBV2
D gene: TRBD2
clone size: once
J gene: TRBJ2-5
CDR3 DNA: TGTGCCAGCACCACGACTAGCGGGAGTGAGACCCAGTACTTC
CDR3 protein: CASTTTSGSETQYF

V gene: TRBV6-5
D gene: TRBD1
clone size: once
J gene: TRBJ2-1
CDR3 DNA: TGTGCCAGCAGTTACTCCCAGGGGGCGAATGAGCAGTTCTTC
CDR3 protein: CASSYSQGANEQFF

V gene: TRBV6-5
D gene: TRBD1
clone size: .
J gene: TRBJ1-2
CDR3 DNA: TGTGCCAGCAGTAACCTCGCGGACAGGGCAAGGGGCTACACCTTC
CDR3 protein: CASSNLADRARGYTF

V gene: TRBV7-9
D gene: .
clone size: .
J gene: TRBJ1-4
CDR3 DNA: TGTGCCAGCAGCTTAGGCGGGGCAGGGGATGAAAAACTGTTTTTT
CDR3 protein: CASSLGGAGDEKLFF

V gene: TRBV7-2
D gene: .
clone size: .
J gene: TRBJ2-2
CDR3 DNA: TGTGCCAGCAGGGGCCCAGGGCCCGGGGAGCTGTTTTTT
CDR3 protein: CASRGPGPGELFF

V gene: TRBV6-6
D gene: TRBD2
clone size: .
J gene: TRBJ2-3
CDR3 DNA: TGTGCCAGCAGTACCGGACTAGCGGGAGCCGATACGCAGTATTTT
CDR3 protein: CASSTGLAGADTQYF